One sample yielded the 22 T cell receptor beta chains listed below, sequenced in a study of blood T cell repertoires in COVID-19. Sequencing used immunoSEQ multiplex PCR; TCRdb keeps in-frame clones, though not all of them. The sample has tens of thousands of clones, about 90% seen once. The specimen sequenced was peripheral blood. The receptors originated from a man aged 18 to 30 with COVID-19, enrolled during active disease.

The chain links TRBV6-2 or TRBV6-3 to TRBJ2-7, with D tentatively TRBD2 (7 bases). The CDR3 is 15 residues long. V was pared by 6 bases and J by 0 bases, with 15 bases between. CDR1 MNHEY and CDR2 SVGEGT come from the germline V gene. CDR3 amino acids: CASSPPRGASYEQYF. The CDR3 nucleotides are TGTGCCAGCAGCCCCCCCCGGGGGGCCTCCTACGAGCAGTACTTC.

The rearrangement joins TRBV6-6 to TRBJ1-1; the match to TRBD1 covers 7 bases. V lost 4 bases, J lost 4 bases, and 9 bases stayed unmatched. CDR3 length: 15 residues. Germline V gene sequence: CDR1 MNHNY, CDR2 SVGAGI (reference sequence). The DNA of the CDR3 is TGTGCCAGCAGTTCAGTGGACAGGTGGGGCACTGAAGCTTTCTTT. As protein: CASSSVDRWGTEAFF.

The chain combines TRBV9 with TRBJ1-2, with a weak D call TRBD1 (6 bases). V lost 0 bases and J lost 10, with 13 bases in between. CDR1 is SGDLS and CDR2 is YYNGEE in the germline V gene. This CDR3 comprises 13 residues. In nucleotides, the CDR3 is TGTGCCAGCAGCGTAGTATACAGGGCGAACTACACCTTC. Residues: CASSVVYRANYTF.

The rearrangement joins TRBV7-2 to TRBJ1-3; 8 bases are a match to TRBD1. The germline gives CDR1 SGHTA, CDR2 FQGNSA. The junction had 4 bases not matched to a gene; V was cut back by 5 bases and J by 1 base. The CDR3 covers 15 residues. The CDR3 region is CASSVRGLSGNTIYF. CDR3 DNA sequence: TGTGCCAGCAGCGTCAGGGGGCTATCTGGAAACACCATATATTTT.

The chain joins TRBV28 to TRBJ2-3, with 10 bases that match TRBD2. V was clipped by 6 bases and J by 2 bases; unmatched bases: 20. CDR1 and CDR2 (germline): MDHEN, SYDVKM. The CDR3 runs 20 residues. DNA for the CDR3: TGTGCCAGCAGCCCTTGGGGGCTAGCGGGAGTAGGGGAGACCACAGATACGCAGTATTTT. Translating gives CASSPWGLAGVGETTDTQYF. The full variable domain, in which reference TRBV28 and TRBJ2-3 provide the parts outside the CDR3, is DVKVTQSSRYLVKRTGEKVFLECVQDMDHENMFWYRQDPGLGLRLIYFSYDVKMKEKGDIPEGYSVSREKKERFSLILESASTNQTSMYLCASSPWGLAGVGETTDTQYFGPGTRLTVL.

V gene TRBV11-2 combines with J gene TRBJ1-1, with 7 bases matching TRBD1. The length of the CDR3 is 17 residues. CDR1 and CDR2 from the germline V gene are SGHAT and FQNNGV. The junction had 14 bases not matched to a gene; V was cut back by 2 bases and J by 5 bases. CDR3 region: CASSLRSRGQGDTEAFF. The DNA of the CDR3 is TGTGCCAGCAGCTTAAGGAGCAGGGGTCAGGGGGATACTGAAGCTTTCTTT. Full variable domain (outside the CDR3, taken from reference TRBV11-2 and TRBJ1-1): EAGVAQSPRYKIIEKRQSVAFWCNPISGHATLYWYQQILGQGPKLLIQFQNNGVVDDSQLPKDRFSAERLKGVDSTLKIQPAKLEDSAVYLCASSLRSRGQGDTEAFFGQGTRLTVV.

The chain carries TRBV5-1 and TRBJ2-7; D may be TRBD1 (6 bases). V was cut by 4 bases and J by 0 bases, with 11 bases left in between. The germline V gene has CDR1 SGHRS and CDR2 YFSETQ. The CDR3 covers 14 residues. The CDR3 nucleotides read TGCGCCAGCAGCCGACAGGAGAGCTCCTACGAGCAGTACTTC. The encoded protein is CASSRQESSYEQYF.

V is TRBV2 and J is TRBJ2-5; 7 positions agree with TRBD2. CDR1 is SNHLY, CDR2 FYNNEI, per germline. CDR3 size: 13 residues. The V and J ends lost 11 bases and 6 bases, in that order; junction bases with no gene match: 12. CDR3 DNA sequence: TGTGCCCGCGACCTGGGCGGGAGAAAGACCCAGTACTTC. This translates into CARDLGGRKTQYF.

The chain is built from TRBV7-8 and TRBJ1-2; D remains unclear. Between the trimmed V and J ends, which lost 1 base and 4 bases, there was a span of 7 bases. There are 13 residues in the CDR3. Per germline, CDR1 SGHVS and CDR2 FQNEAQ. CDR3 nucleotides: TGTGCCAGCAGCTTAGAGCGTAGCTATGGCTACACCTTC. Protein product: CASSLERSYGYTF. The whole variable domain, filled in from reference TRBV7-8 and TRBJ1-2, reads GAGVSQSPRYKVAKRGQDVALRCDPISGHVSLFWYQQALGQGPEFLTYFQNEAQLDKSGLPSDRFFAERPEGSVSTLKIQRTQQEDSAVYLCASSLERSYGYTFGSGTRLTVV.

This clone was observed a handful of times. The chain combines TRBV4-1 with TRBJ2-1; TRBD2 agrees at 13 bases. The V and J ends lost 1 base and 0 bases, in that order; junction bases with no gene match: 0. Germline values: CDR1 MGHRA, CDR2 YSYEKL. The CDR3 contains 17 residues. In DNA form, the CDR3 reads TGCGCCAGCAGCCAAGGACTAGCGGGAGGCTCCTACAATGAGCAGTTCTTC. Protein sequence: CASSQGLAGGSYNEQFF.

The chain has TRBV7-8 and TRBJ1-1, with TRBD1 as a possible D gene (6 bases). The germline V gene encodes CDR1 SGHVS and CDR2 FQNEAQ. The CDR3 length is 16 residues. V gave up 0 bases and J gave up 1 base, with 12 bases separating them. In nucleotides, the CDR3 is TGTGCCAGCAGCTTAGCATGGGGCAGGGGGAACACTGAAGCTTTCTTT. Its protein product is CASSLAWGRGNTEAFF.

The chain recombines TRBV20-1 with TRBJ2-7; D remains ambiguous. This CDR3 spans 9 amino acids. V lost 6 bases, J lost 9 bases, and 9 bases lay in between. CDR1 and CDR2 (germline): DFQATT, SNEGSKA (reference sequence). CDR3 nucleotide sequence: TGCAGTGCGACACCCTTGCAGTACTTC. This encodes CSATPLQYF.

The chain recombines TRBV11-3 with TRBJ2-1; 14 positions match TRBD2. V gave up 4 bases and J gave up 8 bases; unmatched junction bases: 4. Germline CDR1 is SGHNT and CDR2 is YENEEA. This CDR3 is 15 amino acids long. The CDR3, as DNA: TGTGCCAGCAGCTGGGGACTAGCGGGAGACTATGAGCAGTTCTTC. Its protein is CASSWGLAGDYEQFF.

This chain joins TRBV5-4 and TRBJ2-1, with TRBD2 as a possible D gene (6 bases). Germline V lookup: CDR1 SGHNT, CDR2 YYREEE (reference sequence). V dropped 3 bases and J dropped 10 bases, with 20 bases sitting between them. The CDR3 spans 15 residues. The CDR3 here is CASSSLVGGMDEQFF. CDR3 bases: TGTGCCAGCAGCTCGCTGGTGGGCGGGATGGACGAGCAGTTCTTC.

The rearrangement uses TRBV14 and TRBJ2-1, with TRBD2 matching 9 bases. CDR3 length: 21 amino acids. J was trimmed by 5 bases and V by 0 bases; bases with no gene match: 20. Germline values: CDR1 SGHDN, CDR2 FVKESK. The DNA for the CDR3 is TGTGCCAGCAGCCAAGACCCGGGCCTAGCGGGATGGAGGTCTGTGAACAATGAGCAGTTCTTC. It specifies CASSQDPGLAGWRSVNNEQFF.

V gene TRBV27 combines with J gene TRBJ2-7, with TRBD1 as a possible D gene (6 bases). V was cut by 2 bases and J by 2 bases, with 16 bases left in between. This CDR3 is 16 amino acids long. CDR1 and CDR2 (germline): MNHEY, SMNVEV (reference sequence). Here the CDR3 DNA reads TGTGCCAGCAGTTTAACACCGGACAGCCACCCCTACGAGCAGTACTTC. It translates to CASSLTPDSHPYEQYF.

The chain uses TRBV23-1 and TRBJ1-5; no clear D. TRBV23-1 falls under the ORF class, with uncertain function. Trimming shortened V by 4 bases and J by 7 bases, and 8 bases separated the two germline ends. The CDR3 has 12 amino acids. The CDR3 loop reads CASSLSGQPQHF. CDR3 sequence (DNA): TGCGCCAGCAGTCTTAGCGGCCAGCCCCAGCATTTT.

The chain employs TRBV7-9 and TRBJ2-5, with D possibly TRBD1 on 7 matching bases. The CDR3 length is 15 residues. Germline V CDR1 and CDR2: SEHNR, FQNEAQ (reference sequence). V was shortened by 2 bases and J by 4 bases, with 14 bases between the two germline ends. In DNA form, the CDR3 reads TGTGCCAGCAGCTTATTGGATCAGGGGGGAGAGACCCAGTACTTC. It specifies CASSLLDQGGETQYF.

The genes are TRBV18 and TRBJ1-1; no definite D call. The CDR3 sequence is 14 residues long. Germline loops: CDR1 KGHSH, CDR2 LQKENI. V lost 3 bases and J 2 bases, leaving 10 bases between the germline ends. The CDR3 DNA is TGTGCCAGCTCACCTGAGACTGATAACACTGAAGCTTTCTTT. Protein product: CASSPETDNTEAFF.

A single count supports this clone. The gene calls are TRBV27 and TRBJ2-3, with 9 bases that match TRBD1. CDR1 is MNHEY and CDR2 is SMNVEV in the germline V gene (reference sequence). CDR3 length equals 15 residues. After removal of 4 bases from V and 3 bases from J, the junction contained 5 bases not matched to a gene. For the CDR3, the DNA is TGTGCCAGCAGTTCCAAGACAGGGGGGACAGATACGCAGTATTTT. This translates into CASSSKTGGTDTQYF.

This chain links TRBV13 with TRBJ2-7; 12 bases are shared with TRBD2. The CDR3 has 14 amino acids. Germline lookup yields CDR1 PRHDT and CDR2 FYEKMQ (reference sequence). Trimming took 5 bases from V and 6 from J; bases not matched to a gene: 5. The CDR3 reads CASSPSGRAPEQYF. The CDR3 DNA sequence: TGTGCCAGCAGCCCTAGCGGGAGGGCTCCCGAGCAGTACTTC.

The rearrangement links TRBV28 to TRBJ2-1; 8 nucleotides match TRBD2. J lost 0 bases, V lost 8 bases, and 3 bases had no gene match. The CDR3 extends over 14 amino acids. Germline V gene lookup returns CDR1 MDHEN and CDR2 SYDVKM. The CDR3 protein is CASGAGDSYNEQFF. CDR3 DNA: TGTGCCAGCGGAGCGGGAGACTCCTACAATGAGCAGTTCTTC.